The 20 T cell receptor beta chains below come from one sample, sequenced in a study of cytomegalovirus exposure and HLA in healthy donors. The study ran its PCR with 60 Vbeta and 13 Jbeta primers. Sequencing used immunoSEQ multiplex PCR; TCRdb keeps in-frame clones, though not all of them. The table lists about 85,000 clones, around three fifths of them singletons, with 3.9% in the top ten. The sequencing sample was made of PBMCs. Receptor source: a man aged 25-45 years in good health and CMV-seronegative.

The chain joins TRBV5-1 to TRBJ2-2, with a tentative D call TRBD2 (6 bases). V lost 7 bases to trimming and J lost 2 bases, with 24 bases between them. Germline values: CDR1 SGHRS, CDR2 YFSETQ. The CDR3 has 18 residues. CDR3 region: CASAPGGGSLLNTGELFF. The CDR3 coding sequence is TGCGCCAGCGCCCCCGGGGGAGGTTCTTTACTCAACACCGGGGAGCTGTTTTTT.

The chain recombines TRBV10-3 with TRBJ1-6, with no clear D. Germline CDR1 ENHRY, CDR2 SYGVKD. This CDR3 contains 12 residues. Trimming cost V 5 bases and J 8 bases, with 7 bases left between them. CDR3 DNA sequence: TGTGCCATCAGTAAAGCGGATTCACCCCTCCACTTT. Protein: CAISKADSPLHF.

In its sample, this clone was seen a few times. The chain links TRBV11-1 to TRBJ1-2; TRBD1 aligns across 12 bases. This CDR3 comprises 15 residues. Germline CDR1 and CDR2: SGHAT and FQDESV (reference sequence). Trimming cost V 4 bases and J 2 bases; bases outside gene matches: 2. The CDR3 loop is CASSSGTGGNYGYTF. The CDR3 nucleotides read TGTGCCAGCAGCTCCGGGACAGGGGGCAACTATGGCTACACCTTC.

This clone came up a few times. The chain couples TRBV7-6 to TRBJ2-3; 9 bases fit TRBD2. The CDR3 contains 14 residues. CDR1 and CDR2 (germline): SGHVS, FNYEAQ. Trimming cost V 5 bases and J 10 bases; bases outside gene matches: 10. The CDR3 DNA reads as TGTGCCAGCAGCACAGGGATAGCGGGGGATTCGCAGTATTTT. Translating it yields CASSTGIAGDSQYF.

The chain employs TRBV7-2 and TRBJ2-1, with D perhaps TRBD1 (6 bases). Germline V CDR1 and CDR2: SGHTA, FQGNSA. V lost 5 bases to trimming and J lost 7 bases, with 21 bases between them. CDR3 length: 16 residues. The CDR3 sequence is CASSAWTADLINEQFF. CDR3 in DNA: TGTGCCAGCAGCGCCTGGACAGCGGACTTAATTAATGAGCAGTTCTTC.

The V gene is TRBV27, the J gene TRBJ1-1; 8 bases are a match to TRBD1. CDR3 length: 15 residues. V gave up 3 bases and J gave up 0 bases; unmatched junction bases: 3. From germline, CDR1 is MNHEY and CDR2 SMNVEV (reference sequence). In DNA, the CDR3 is TGTGCCAGCAGTTTCCGGGACAGGTTGAACACTGAAGCTTTCTTT. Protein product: CASSFRDRLNTEAFF.

CDR3 in amino acids: CASSSDRDGNEQYF. The CDR3 DNA reads as TGCGCCAGCAGCTCCGACAGGGATGGCAACGAGCAGTACTTC. This rearrangement joins TRBV5-1 to TRBJ2-7; 7 bases align to TRBD1. V lost 3 bases to trimming and J lost 5 bases; unmatched junction nucleotides: 8. Per the germline V gene, CDR1 is SGHRS and CDR2 is YFSETQ. The CDR3 extends over 14 amino acids.

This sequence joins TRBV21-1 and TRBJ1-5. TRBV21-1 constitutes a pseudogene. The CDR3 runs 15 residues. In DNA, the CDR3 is TGTGCCAGCATCTTTGGGAGGGGACCCGGTCAGCCCCAGCATTTT. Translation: CASIFGRGPGQPQHF.

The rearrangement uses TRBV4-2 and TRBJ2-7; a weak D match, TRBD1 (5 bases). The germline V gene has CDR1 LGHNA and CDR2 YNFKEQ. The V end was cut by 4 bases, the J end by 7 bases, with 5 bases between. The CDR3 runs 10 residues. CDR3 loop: CASSPGEQYF. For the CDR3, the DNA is TGTGCCAGCAGCCCAGGGGAGCAGTACTTC.

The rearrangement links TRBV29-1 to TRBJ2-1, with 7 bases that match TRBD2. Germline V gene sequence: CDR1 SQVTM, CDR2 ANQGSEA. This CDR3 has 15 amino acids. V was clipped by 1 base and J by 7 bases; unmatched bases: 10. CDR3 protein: CSVEGWGGSRNEQFF. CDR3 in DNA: TGCAGCGTTGAAGGATGGGGCGGGAGTAGGAATGAGCAGTTCTTC.

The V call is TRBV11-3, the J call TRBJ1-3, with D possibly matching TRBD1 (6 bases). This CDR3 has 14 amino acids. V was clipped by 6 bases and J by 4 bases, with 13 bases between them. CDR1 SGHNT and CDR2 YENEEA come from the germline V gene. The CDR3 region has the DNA TGTGCCAGCAGTGCAGGGGAAGCAGGAAACACCATATATTTT. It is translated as CASSAGEAGNTIYF.

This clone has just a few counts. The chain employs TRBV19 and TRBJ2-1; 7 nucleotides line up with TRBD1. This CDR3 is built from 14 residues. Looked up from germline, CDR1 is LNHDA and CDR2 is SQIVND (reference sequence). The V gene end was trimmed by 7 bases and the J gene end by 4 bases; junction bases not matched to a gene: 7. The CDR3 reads CASTPGTVYNEQFF. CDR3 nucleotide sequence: TGTGCCAGTACCCCCGGGACAGTATACAATGAGCAGTTCTTC.

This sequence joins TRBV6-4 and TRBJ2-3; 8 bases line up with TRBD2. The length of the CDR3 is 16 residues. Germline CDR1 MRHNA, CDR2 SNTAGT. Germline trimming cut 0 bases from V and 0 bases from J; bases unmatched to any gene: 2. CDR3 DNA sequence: TGTGCCAGCAGTGACTCCGGCGGGGGGAGCACAGATACGCAGTATTTT. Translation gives CASSDSGGGSTDTQYF.

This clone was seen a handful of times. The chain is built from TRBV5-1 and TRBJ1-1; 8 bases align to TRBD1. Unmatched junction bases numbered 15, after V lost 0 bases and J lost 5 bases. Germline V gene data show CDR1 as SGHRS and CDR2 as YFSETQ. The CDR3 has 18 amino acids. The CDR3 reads CASSLVPFQGAQGTEAFF. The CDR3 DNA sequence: TGCGCCAGCAGCTTGGTACCCTTTCAGGGGGCGCAGGGGACTGAAGCTTTCTTT.

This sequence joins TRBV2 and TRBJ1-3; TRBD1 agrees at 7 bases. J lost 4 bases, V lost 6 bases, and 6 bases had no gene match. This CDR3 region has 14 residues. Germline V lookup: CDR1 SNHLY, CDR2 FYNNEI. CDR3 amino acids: CASSHPGQGNTIYF. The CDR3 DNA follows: TGTGCCAGCAGCCATCCGGGACAGGGAAACACCATATATTTT.

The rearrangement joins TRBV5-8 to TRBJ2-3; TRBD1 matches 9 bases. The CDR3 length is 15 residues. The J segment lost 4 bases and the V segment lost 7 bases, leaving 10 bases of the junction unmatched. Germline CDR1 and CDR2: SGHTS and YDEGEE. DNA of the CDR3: TGTGCCAGCGCACGGGGGACAGGGACCTCAGATACGCAGTATTTT. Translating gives CASARGTGTSDTQYF.

The CDR3 DNA follows: TGTGCCAGCAGCTTAGCACAGGGCCCAGAGAATGAGCAGTTCTTC. It encodes CASSLAQGPENEQFF. The V and J genes are TRBV7-9 and TRBJ2-1, with D possibly matching TRBD1 (6 bases). Looked up from germline, CDR1 is SEHNR and CDR2 is FQNEAQ (reference sequence). There are 15 residues in the CDR3. Trimming pared 0 bases from V and 7 bases from J, leaving 13 bases between.

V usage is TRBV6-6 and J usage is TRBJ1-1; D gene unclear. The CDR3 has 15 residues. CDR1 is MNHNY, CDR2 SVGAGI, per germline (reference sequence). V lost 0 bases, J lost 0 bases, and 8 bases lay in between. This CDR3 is CASSYSYEVNTEAFF. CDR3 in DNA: TGTGCCAGCAGTTACTCGTATGAGGTGAACACTGAAGCTTTCTTT.

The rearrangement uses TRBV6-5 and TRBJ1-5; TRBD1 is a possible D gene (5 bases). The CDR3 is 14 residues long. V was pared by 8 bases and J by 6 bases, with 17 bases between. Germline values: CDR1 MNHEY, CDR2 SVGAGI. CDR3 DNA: TGTGCCAGCCGCGGGGGGTCGATATCTCAGCCCCAGCATTTT. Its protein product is CASRGGSISQPQHF.

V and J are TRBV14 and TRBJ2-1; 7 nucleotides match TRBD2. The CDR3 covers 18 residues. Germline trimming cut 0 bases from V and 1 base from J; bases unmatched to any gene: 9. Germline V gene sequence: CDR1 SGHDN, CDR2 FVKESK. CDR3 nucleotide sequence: TGTGCCAGCAGCCAAGATCGATCTAGCGGAGCGTCCTACAATGAGCAGTTCTTC. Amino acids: CASSQDRSSGASYNEQFF.